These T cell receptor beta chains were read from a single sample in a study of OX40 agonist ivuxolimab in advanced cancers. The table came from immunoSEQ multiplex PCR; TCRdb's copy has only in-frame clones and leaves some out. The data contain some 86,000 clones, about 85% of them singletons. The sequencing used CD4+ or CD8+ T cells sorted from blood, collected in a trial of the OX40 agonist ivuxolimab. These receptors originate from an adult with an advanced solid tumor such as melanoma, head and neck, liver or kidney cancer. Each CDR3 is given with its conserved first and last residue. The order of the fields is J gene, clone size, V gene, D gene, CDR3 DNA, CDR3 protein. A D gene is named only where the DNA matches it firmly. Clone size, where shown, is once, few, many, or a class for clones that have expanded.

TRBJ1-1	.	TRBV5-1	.	TGCGCCAGCAGCTTAAATCCTGGGAACACTGAAGCTTTCTTT	CASSLNPGNTEAFF
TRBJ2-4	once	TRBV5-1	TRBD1	TGCGCCAGCAGCCAAGACAGGGTTCGGTACTTC	CASSQDRVRYF
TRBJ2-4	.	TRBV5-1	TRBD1	TGCGCCAGCAGCTGCGAGGGACAGGGTAGGTACATTCAGTACTTC	CASSCEGQGRYIQYF
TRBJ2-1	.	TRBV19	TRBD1	TGTGCCAGTAGGCGACAGGGTGGTGAGCAGTTCTTC	CASRRQGGEQFF
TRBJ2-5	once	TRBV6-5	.	TGTGCCAGCAGTTACTCTCGGGAGTCGTTCGAGACCCAGTACTTC	CASSYSRESFETQYF
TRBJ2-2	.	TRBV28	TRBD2	TGTGCCAGCAGTTTATACGGGCGGGGGGCGGCCGGGGAGCTGTTTTTT	CASSLYGRGAAGELFF
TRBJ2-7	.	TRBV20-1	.	TGCAGTGCTGGAGGGCTTTACGAGCAGTACTTC	CSAGGLYEQYF
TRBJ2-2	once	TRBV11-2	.	TGTGCCAGCAGCTTACGGCTAACGAACACCGGGGAGCTGTTTTTT	CASSLRLTNTGELFF
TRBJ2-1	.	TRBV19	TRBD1	TGTGCTATCCGGGACAGGGGCGATAGCTCCTACAATGAGCAGTTCTTC	CAIRDRGDSSYNEQFF
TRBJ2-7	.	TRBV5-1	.	TGCGCCAGCAGCTTGGACGGTTACAACTACGAGCAGTACTTC	CASSLDGYNYEQYF
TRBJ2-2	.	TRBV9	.	TGTGCCAGCAGCGTAGCAGGGAACGGGGAGCTGTTTTTT	CASSVAGNGELFF
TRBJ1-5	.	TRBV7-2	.	TGTGCCAGCAGCTTATCGGAGAGGCAGCCCCAGCATTTT	CASSLSERQPQHF
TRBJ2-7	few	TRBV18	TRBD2	TGTGCCAGCTCACCGACGGGACTAGCGGACTACGAGCAGTACTTC	CASSPTGLADYEQYF
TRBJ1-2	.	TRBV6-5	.	TGTGCCAGCAGTTACTCGTCCGGCCTAAACTATGGCTACACCTTC	CASSYSSGLNYGYTF
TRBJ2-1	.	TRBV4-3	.	TGCGCCAGCAGCCCCAGTTTCTCACAAGGTCGATACAATGAGCAGTTCTTC	CASSPSFSQGRYNEQFF
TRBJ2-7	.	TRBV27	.	TGTGCCAGCAGCGCCACCGGGGTGGTCCACGAGCAGTACTTC	CASSATGVVHEQYF
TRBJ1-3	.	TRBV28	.	TGTGCCAGCAGTTTTCTTCTGGCAGGGACAGGAAACACCATATATTTT	CASSFLLAGTGNTIYF
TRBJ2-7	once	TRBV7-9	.	TGTGCCAGCAGCCCCAATGATAGACCGTCCTACGAGCAGTACTTC	CASSPNDRPSYEQYF
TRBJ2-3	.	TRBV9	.	TGTGCCAGCAGCGTAATCTCCACAGATACGCAGTATTTT	CASSVISTDTQYF
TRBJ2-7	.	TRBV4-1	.	TGCGCCAGCAGCCATACAGGGTTGGAGCAGTACTTC	CASSHTGLEQYF
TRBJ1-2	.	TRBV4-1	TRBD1	TGCGCCAGCAGCTCCCGGACAGGAGGATCAAACTATGGCTACACCTTC	CASSSRTGGSNYGYTF
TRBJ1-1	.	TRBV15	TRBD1	TGTGCCACCAGCAGAGAGACAGGGGAAGGGACTGAAGCTTTCTTT	CATSRETGEGTEAFF
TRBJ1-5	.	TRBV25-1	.	TGTGCCAGCAGTGAACTTTCCGATAGGCAGCCCCAGCATTTT	CASSELSDRQPQHF
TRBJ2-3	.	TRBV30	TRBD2	TGTGCCTGTATGGGACTAGCGGGAACAGATACGCAGTATTTT	CACMGLAGTDTQYF